Below, 3 T cell receptor beta chains from the same sample are listed, as sequenced in a study of T cells in Graves' hyperthyroidism and ophthalmopathy. There were TCR beta CDR3 regions amplified from RNA transcripts. TCR CDR3 underwent first-round RT-PCR with the HTBI primer set. One entry per CDR3 protein results from TCRdb running MiXCR on the multiplex PCR reads. The sample shows approximately 420,000 distinct CDR3 sequences, around 14% of them seen only once. Sequenced sample: blood. The receptor set was obtained from a woman aged 25 to 39 with Graves' hyperthyroidism.

This clonotype was detected only a few times. The chain uses TRBV28 and TRBJ2-6; maybe TRBD2 (6 bases). The ends were cut back, 8 bases at V and 1 base at J, with 21 bases in the middle. The V gene's germline CDR1 is MDHEN and CDR2 SYDVKM. The CDR3 covers 18 residues. The DNA of the CDR3 is TGTGCCAGCTCAGGACTCCACCCCGGGACTTCTGGGGCCAACGTCCTGACTTTC. It is translated as CASSGLHPGTSGANVLTF. The full variable domain, rest sourced from reference TRBV28 and TRBJ2-6, is DVKVTQSSRYLVKRTGEKVFLECVQDMDHENMFWYRQDPGLGLRLIYFSYDVKMKEKGDIPEGYSVSREKKERFSLILESASTNQTSMYLCASSGLHPGTSGANVLTFGAGSRLTVL.

Many counts were recorded for this clonotype. The V gene is TRBV18, the J gene TRBJ2-5; 8 positions agree with TRBD2. The CDR3 is 14 residues long. CDR1 and CDR2 from the germline V gene are KGHSH and LQKENI. Trimming cost V 4 bases and J 5 bases; bases outside gene matches: 6. In DNA form, the CDR3 reads TGTGCCAGCTCACGGCGGGAGCGGGGGGAGACCCAGTACTTC. Its translation is CASSRRERGETQYF.

The CDR3 DNA reads as TGCGCCAGCAGCCAAGGACAGGGATGGATCGAGCAGTACTTC. This encodes CASSQGQGWIEQYF. The J gene is TRBJ2-7, the V gene TRBV4-1; 7 bases align to TRBD1. Trimming removed 1 base from V and 6 bases from J; junction bases left unmatched: 6. CDR3 size: 14 residues. In germline, CDR1 is MGHRA, CDR2 YSYEKL.